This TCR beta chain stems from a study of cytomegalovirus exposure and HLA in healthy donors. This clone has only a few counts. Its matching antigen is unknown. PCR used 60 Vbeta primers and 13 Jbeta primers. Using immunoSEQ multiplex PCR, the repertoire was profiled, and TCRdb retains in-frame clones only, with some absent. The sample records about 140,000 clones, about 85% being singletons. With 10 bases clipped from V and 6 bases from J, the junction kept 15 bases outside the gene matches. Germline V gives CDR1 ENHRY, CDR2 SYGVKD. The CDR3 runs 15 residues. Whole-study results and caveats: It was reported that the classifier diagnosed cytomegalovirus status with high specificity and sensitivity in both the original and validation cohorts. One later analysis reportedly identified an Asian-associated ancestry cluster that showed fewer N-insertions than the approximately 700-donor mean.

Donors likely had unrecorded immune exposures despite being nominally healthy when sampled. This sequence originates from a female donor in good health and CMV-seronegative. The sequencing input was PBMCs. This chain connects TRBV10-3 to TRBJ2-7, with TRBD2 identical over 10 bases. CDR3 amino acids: CATTPAEREGREQYF. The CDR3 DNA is TGTGCCACCACCCCGGCTGAGCGGGAGGGCCGCGAGCAGTACTTC.